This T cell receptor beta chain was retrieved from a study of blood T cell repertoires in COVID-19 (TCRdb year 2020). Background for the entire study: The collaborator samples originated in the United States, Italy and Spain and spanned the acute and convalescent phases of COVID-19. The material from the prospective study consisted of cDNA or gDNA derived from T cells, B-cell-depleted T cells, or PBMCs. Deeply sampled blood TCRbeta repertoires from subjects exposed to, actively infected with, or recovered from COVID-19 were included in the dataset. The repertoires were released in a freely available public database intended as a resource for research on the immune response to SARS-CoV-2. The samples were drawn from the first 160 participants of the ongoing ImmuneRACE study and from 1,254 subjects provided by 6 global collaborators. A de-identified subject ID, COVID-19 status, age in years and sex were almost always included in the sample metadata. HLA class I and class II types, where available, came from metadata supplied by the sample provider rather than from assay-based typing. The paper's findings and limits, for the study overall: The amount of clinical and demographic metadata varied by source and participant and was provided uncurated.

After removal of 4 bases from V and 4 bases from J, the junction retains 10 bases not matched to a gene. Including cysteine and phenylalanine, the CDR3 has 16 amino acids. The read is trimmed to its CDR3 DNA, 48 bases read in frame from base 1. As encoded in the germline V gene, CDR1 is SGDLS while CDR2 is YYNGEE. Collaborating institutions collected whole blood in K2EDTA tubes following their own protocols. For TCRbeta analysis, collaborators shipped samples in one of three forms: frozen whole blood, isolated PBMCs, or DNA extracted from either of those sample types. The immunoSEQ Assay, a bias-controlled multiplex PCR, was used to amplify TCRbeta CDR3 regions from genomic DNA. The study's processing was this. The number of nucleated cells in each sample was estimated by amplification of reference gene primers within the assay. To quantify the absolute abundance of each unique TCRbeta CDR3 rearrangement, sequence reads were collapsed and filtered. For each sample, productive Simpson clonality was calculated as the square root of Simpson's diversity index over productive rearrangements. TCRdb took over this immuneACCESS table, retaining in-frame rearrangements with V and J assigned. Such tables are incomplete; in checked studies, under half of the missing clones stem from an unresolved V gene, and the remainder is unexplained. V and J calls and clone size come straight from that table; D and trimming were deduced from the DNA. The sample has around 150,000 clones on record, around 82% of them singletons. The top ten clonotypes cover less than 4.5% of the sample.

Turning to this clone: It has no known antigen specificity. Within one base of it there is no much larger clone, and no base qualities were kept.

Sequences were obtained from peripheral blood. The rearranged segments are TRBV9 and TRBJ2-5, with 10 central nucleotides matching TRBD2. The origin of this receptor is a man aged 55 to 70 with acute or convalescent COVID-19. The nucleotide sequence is TGTGCCAGCAGCCCCATAGGACTAGCGGACAGAGAGACCCAGTACTTC. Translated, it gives CASSPIGLADRETQYF.